This T cell receptor (beta chain) was documented in a study of control samples from healthy donors and cancer patients. This clone came up a few times. The CDR3 contains 14 residues. Germline CDR1 and CDR2: ENHRY and SYGVKD. Trimming left V 0 bases short and J 4 bases short, with 9 bases between. Using immunoSEQ multiplex PCR, the repertoire was profiled, and TCRdb retains in-frame clones only, with some absent. The sample yields about 120,000 clones, around 87% seen once. Material for sequencing was blood. This sequence was found in a man aged 30-40 years in good health. The chain carries TRBV10-3 and TRBJ1-1; D is unresolved. The CDR3 spells CAISESGLGTEAFF. CDR3 in DNA: TGTGCCATCAGTGAGTCTGGTTTGGGCACTGAAGCTTTCTTT.